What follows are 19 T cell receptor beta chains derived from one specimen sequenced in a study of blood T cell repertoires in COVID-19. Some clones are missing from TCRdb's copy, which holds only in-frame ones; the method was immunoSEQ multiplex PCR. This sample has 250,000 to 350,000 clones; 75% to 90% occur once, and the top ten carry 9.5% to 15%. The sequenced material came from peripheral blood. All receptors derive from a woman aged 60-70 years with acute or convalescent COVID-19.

CDR3: CASSLKQPGLPGAKNIQYF. The DNA for the CDR3 is TGTGCCAGCAGTTTAAAACAACCCGGACTCCCCGGGGCCAAAAACATTCAGTACTTC. This chain joins TRBV27 and TRBJ2-4, with a possible D match to TRBD2 (5 bases). The CDR3 is made up of 19 amino acids. V was clipped by 2 bases and J by 1 base, with 21 bases between them. Germline CDR1 and CDR2: MNHEY and SMNVEV (reference sequence).

Written as DNA, the CDR3 is TGTGCCAGCCAGGACTACTACGAGCAGTACTTC. It specifies CASQDYYEQYF. The chain uses TRBV25-1 and TRBJ2-7; D is perhaps TRBD2 (6 bases). This CDR3 contains 11 residues. The germline CDR1 and CDR2 sequences are MGHDK and SYGVNS. V lost 8 bases and J 3 bases, leaving 8 bases between the germline ends.

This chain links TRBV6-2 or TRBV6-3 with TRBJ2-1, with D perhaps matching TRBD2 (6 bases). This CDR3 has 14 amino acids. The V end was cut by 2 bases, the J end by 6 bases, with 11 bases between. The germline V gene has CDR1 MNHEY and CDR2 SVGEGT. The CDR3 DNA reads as TGTGCCAGCAGTTACCAGCGGGTGATCAATGAGCAGTTCTTC. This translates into CASSYQRVINEQFF.

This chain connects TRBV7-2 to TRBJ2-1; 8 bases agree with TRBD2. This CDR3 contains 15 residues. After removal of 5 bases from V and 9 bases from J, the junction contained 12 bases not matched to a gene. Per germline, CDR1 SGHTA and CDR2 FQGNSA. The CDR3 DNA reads TGTGCCAGCAGCATGCCGGGACTAGATCAGGGTGAGCAGTTCTTC. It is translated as CASSMPGLDQGEQFF.

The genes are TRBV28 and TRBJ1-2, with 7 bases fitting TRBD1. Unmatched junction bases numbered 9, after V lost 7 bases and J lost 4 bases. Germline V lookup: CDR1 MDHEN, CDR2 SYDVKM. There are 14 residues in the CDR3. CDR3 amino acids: CASTRNRGRYGYTF. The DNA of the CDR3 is TGTGCCAGCACTCGAAACAGGGGTCGCTATGGCTACACCTTC.

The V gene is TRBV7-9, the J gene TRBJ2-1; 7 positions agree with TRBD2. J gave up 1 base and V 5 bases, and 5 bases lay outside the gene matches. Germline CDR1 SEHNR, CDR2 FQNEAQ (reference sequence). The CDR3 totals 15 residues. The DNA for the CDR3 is TGTGCCAGCAGCCCTTGGGGGGGGTCCTACAATGAGCAGTTCTTC. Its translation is CASSPWGGSYNEQFF.

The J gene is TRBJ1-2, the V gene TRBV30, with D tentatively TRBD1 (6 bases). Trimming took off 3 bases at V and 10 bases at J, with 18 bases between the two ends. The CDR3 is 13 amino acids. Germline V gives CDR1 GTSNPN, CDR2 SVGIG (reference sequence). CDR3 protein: CAWRSPGTSVYTF. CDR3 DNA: TGTGCCTGGAGATCACCCGGGACATCGGTCTACACCTTC.

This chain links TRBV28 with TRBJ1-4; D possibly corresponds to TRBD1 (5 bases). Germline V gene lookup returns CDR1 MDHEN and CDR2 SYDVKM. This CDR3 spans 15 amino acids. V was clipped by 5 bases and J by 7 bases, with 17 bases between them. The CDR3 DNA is TGTGCCAGCAGTCTGAGTCAGGGTTGGAGTGAAAAACTGTTTTTT. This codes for CASSLSQGWSEKLFF.

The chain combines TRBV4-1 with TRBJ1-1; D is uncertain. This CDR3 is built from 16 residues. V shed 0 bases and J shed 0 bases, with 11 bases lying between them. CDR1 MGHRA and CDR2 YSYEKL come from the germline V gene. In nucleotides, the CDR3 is TGCGCCAGCAGCCAAGACAGGCAGGTGATGAACACTGAAGCTTTCTTT. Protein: CASSQDRQVMNTEAFF.

The CDR3 DNA reads as TGTGCCAGCACCCTGGGGTCCGGGGGGCCCCAGCATTTT. Translation: CASTLGSGGPQHF. This sequence joins TRBV7-9 and TRBJ1-5; a possible D gene is TRBD1 (5 bases). V shed 7 bases and J shed 9 bases, with 16 bases lying between them. Per germline, CDR1 SEHNR and CDR2 FQNEAQ (reference sequence). This CDR3 spans 13 amino acids.

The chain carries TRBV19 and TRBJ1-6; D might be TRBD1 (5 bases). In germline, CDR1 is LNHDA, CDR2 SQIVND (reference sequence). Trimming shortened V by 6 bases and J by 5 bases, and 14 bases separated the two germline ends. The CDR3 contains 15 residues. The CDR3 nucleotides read TGTGCCAGTAGGCAGGCATCCAGGGATAATTCACCCCTCCACTTT. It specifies CASRQASRDNSPLHF.

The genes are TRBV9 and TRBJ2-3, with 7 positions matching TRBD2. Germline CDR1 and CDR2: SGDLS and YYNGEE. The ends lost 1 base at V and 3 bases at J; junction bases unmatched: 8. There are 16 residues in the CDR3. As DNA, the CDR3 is TGTGCCAGCAGCGTACACGGCGGGAGTTTAACAGATACGCAGTATTTT. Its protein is CASSVHGGSLTDTQYF.

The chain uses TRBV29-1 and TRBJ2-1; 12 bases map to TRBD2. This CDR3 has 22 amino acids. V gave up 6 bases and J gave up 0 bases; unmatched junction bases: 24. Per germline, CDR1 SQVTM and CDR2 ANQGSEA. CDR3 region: CSVARIFALAGGPSSSYNEQFF. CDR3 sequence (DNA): TGCAGCGTAGCTCGAATCTTTGCACTAGCGGGAGGACCCTCAAGCTCCTACAATGAGCAGTTCTTC.

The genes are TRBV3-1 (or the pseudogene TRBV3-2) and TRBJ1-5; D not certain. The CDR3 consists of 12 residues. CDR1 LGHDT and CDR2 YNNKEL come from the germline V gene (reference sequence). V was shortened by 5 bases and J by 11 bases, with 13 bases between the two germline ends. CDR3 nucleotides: TGTGCCAGCAGCTCCTCTCCCGGGGCCCAGCATTTT. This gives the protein CASSSSPGAQHF.

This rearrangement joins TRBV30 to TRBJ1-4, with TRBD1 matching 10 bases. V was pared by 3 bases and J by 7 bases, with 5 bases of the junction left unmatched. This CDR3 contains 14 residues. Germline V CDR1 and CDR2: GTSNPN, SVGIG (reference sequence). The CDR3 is CAWRARDRGEKLFF. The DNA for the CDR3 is TGTGCCTGGAGGGCACGGGACAGGGGTGAAAAACTGTTTTTT.

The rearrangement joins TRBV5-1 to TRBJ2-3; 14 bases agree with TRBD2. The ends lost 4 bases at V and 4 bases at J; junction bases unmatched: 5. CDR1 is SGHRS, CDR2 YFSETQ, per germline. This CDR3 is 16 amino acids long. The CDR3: CASSTGTSGGSDTQYF. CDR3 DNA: TGCGCCAGCAGCACCGGGACTAGCGGGGGTTCAGATACGCAGTATTTT.

CDR3 protein: CSVDGRGQGEQYF. CDR3 nucleotides: TGCAGCGTTGACGGCAGGGGGCAGGGCGAGCAGTACTTC. The rearrangement uses TRBV29-1 and TRBJ2-7; 8 positions agree with TRBD1. Germline V CDR1 and CDR2: SQVTM, ANQGSEA. CDR3 size: 13 residues. J lost 6 bases, V lost 3 bases, and 7 bases had no gene match.

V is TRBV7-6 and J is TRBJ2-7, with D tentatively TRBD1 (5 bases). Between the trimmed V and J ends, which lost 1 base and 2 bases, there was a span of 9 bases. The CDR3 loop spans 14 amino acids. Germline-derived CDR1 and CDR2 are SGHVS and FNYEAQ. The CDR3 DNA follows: TGTGCCAGCAGCTTAGGGCAGGGTACCTACGAGCAGTACTTC. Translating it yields CASSLGQGTYEQYF.

CDR3 nucleotide sequence: TGTGCCAGCAGCCAAGATCCCACTAGCGGGGGGTCCTACGAGCAGTACTTC. Protein sequence: CASSQDPTSGGSYEQYF. V usage is TRBV4-2 and J usage is TRBJ2-7; 12 nucleotides line up with TRBD2. CDR1 LGHNA and CDR2 YNFKEQ come from the germline V gene. This CDR3 has 17 residues. After removal of 0 bases from V and 1 base from J, the junction contained 4 bases not matched to a gene.